Reported below is one TCR beta chain. Its antigen is not known. The treatment: roughly nine-day PBMC culture with coronavirus spike peptide pools or control peptides (ViraFEST assay). The data are from a study of vaccination and CD4 T cells after COVID-19. The Oncomine TCR Beta short-read assay was applied to DNA of cultured CD4+ T cells. TCRdb recomputed calls from the PCR reads with MiXCR, one row per CDR3 protein. The profile shows about 14,000 distinct CDR3 sequences, 50% to 55% of them singletons. With V trimmed by 10 bases and J by 0 bases, 6 bases remained unmatched. Looked up from germline, CDR1 is MNHEY and CDR2 is SMNVEV (reference sequence). The CDR3 spans 14 residues.

The genes are TRBV27 and TRBJ1-5, with TRBD1 matching 7 bases. This receptor was obtained from a human donor who had recovered from COVID-19. The material sequenced was CD4+ T cells from blood, cultured in vitro. CDR3 region: CATQGQNSNQPQHF. CDR3 coding DNA: TGTGCCACCCAGGGACAGAATAGCAATCAGCCCCAGCATTTT.